A single sample is the source of the 16 T cell receptor beta chains below, sequenced in a study of T cell responses to AZD1222 COVID-19 vaccine. TCRdb's copy holds only in-frame clones and misses some; the assay was immunoSEQ multiplex PCR. Of 100,000 to 150,000 clones in the sample, approximately 85% were seen once. The source was peripheral blood, collected on day 0 of AZD1222 vaccination. Every receptor here comes from an adult in good health.

The chain links TRBV7-9 to TRBJ1-1, with D possibly being TRBD1 (6 bases). The CDR3 spans 15 residues. Trimming removed 5 bases from V and 0 bases from J, with 13 bases in between. The germline gives CDR1 SEHNR, CDR2 FQNEAQ (reference sequence). CDR3 bases: TGTGCCAGCAGCCCCGGCGGACAGTTGAACACTGAAGCTTTCTTT. Protein product: CASSPGGQLNTEAFF.

The V and J genes are TRBV7-3 and TRBJ2-2, with 13 bases that match TRBD2. This CDR3 has 19 residues. The V gene's germline CDR1 is SGHTA and CDR2 FQGTGA. J was trimmed by 2 bases and V by 7 bases; bases with no gene match: 13. The CDR3 bases are TGTGCCAGCACCGCGTTGAGGACTAGCGGGAGAAGTAACACCGGGGAGCTGTTTTTT. This encodes CASTALRTSGRSNTGELFF.

The sample holds a few counts of this clone. The chain employs TRBV19 and TRBJ2-1; D unclear. With 5 bases removed from V and 10 bases from J, the gap between germline ends came to 15 bases. CDR3 size: 13 residues. CDR1 and CDR2 from the germline V gene are LNHDA and SQIVND (reference sequence). The chain's CDR3 is CASSALALVEQFF. In nucleotides, the CDR3 is TGTGCCAGTAGTGCCTTGGCCTTAGTAGAGCAGTTCTTC. Variable domain in full (rest from reference TRBV19 and TRBJ2-1): DGGITQSPKYLFRKEGQNVTLSCEQNLNHDAMYWYRQDPGQGLRLIYYSQIVNDFQKGDIAEGYSVSREKKESFPLTVTSAQKNPTAFYLCASSALALVEQFFGPGTRLTVL.

The J gene is TRBJ1-2, the V gene TRBV9; TRBD1 agrees at 7 bases. The CDR3 has 15 amino acids. Germline CDR1 reads SGDLS; CDR2 reads YYNGEE. After removal of 6 bases from V and 1 base from J, the junction contained 9 bases not matched to a gene. The CDR3 DNA is TGTGCCAGCAACTCGGGGACAGCCGATAACTATGGCTACACCTTC. Encoded protein: CASNSGTADNYGYTF.

The rearrangement links TRBV11-3 to TRBJ2-1, with a tentative D call TRBD2 (7 bases). Trimming removed 2 bases from V and 3 bases from J, with 11 bases in between. CDR3 length: 15 amino acids. Germline V lookup: CDR1 SGHNT, CDR2 YENEEA. CDR3 loop: CASSLRGDYYNEQFF. The CDR3 DNA reads as TGTGCCAGCAGCTTAAGGGGGGACTACTACAATGAGCAGTTCTTC. The full variable domain, completed using reference TRBV11-3 and TRBJ2-1, is EAGVVQSPRYKIIEKKQPVAFWCNPISGHNTLYWYLQNLGQGPELLIRYENEEAVDDSQLPKDRFSAERLKGVDSTLKIQPAELGDSAVYLCASSLRGDYYNEQFFGPGTRLTVL.

The chain carries TRBV5-8 and TRBJ1-2; a weak D match, TRBD1 (6 bases). The CDR3 runs 14 residues. Looked up from germline, CDR1 is SGHTS and CDR2 is YDEGEE. V dropped 1 base and J dropped 4 bases, with 11 bases sitting between them. CDR3 sequence (DNA): TGTGCCAGCAGCTTGCAGGGGAACGTCTATGGCTACACCTTC. This codes for CASSLQGNVYGYTF.

The chain uses TRBV7-6 and TRBJ2-3, with no clear D. Looked up from germline, CDR1 is SGHVS and CDR2 is FNYEAQ. Trimming pared 5 bases from V and 4 bases from J, leaving 16 bases between. CDR3 size: 15 residues. The CDR3: CASSPQALLSDTQYF. The CDR3, as DNA: TGTGCCAGCAGCCCCCAGGCCCTCCTTTCAGATACGCAGTATTTT.

DNA of the CDR3: TGTGCCAGTAGTCCGCAGTTTGCAACTAATGAAAAACTGTTTTTT. This sequence encodes CASSPQFATNEKLFF. This rearrangement joins TRBV19 to TRBJ1-4; D remains unclear. The germline V gene has CDR1 LNHDA and CDR2 SQIVND (reference sequence). Between the trimmed V and J ends, which lost 5 bases and 0 bases, there was a span of 10 bases. This CDR3 is built from 15 residues. Together with reference TRBV19 and TRBJ1-4, the CDR3 gives the full variable domain: DGGITQSPKYLFRKEGQNVTLSCEQNLNHDAMYWYRQDPGQGLRLIYYSQIVNDFQKGDIAEGYSVSREKKESFPLTVTSAQKNPTAFYLCASSPQFATNEKLFFGSGTQLSVL.

The rearrangement links TRBV29-1 to TRBJ2-3; tentatively, D is TRBD2 (6 bases). CDR3 size: 12 residues. Germline V lookup: CDR1 SQVTM, CDR2 ANQGSEA. CDR3 bases: TGCACCACGGGCGGGGGCACAGATACGCAGTATTTT. Its protein is CTTGGGTDTQYF.

This clone has just one count. J is TRBJ1-2 and V is TRBV4-2; tentatively, D is TRBD1 (6 bases). The V and J ends lost 1 base and 6 bases respectively, with 12 bases between them. The CDR3 is 14 residues long. CDR1 LGHNA and CDR2 YNFKEQ come from the germline V gene. CDR3 amino acids: CASSQASRTDGYTF. CDR3 coding DNA: TGTGCCAGCAGCCAAGCCTCCAGGACAGATGGCTACACCTTC.

The chain carries TRBV7-9 and TRBJ1-4, with 8 bases that match TRBD1. Germline V lookup: CDR1 SEHNR, CDR2 FQNEAQ (reference sequence). Trimming at V came to 5 bases and at J to 8 bases, leaving 7 bases not matched to a gene. The CDR3 runs 14 residues. In DNA form, the CDR3 reads TGTGCCAGCAGCCAAGGACAGGGTAACGAAAAACTGTTTTTT. Translation: CASSQGQGNEKLFF.

The V and J genes are TRBV20-1 and TRBJ2-3; D is unresolved. V shed 7 bases and J shed 1 base, with 6 bases lying between them. The CDR3 is 11 residues long. In germline, CDR1 is DFQATT, CDR2 SNEGSKA (reference sequence). This chain's CDR3 is CSGGRTDTQYF. As DNA, the CDR3 is TGCAGTGGTGGACGCACAGATACGCAGTATTTT.

The rearrangement joins TRBV6-5 to TRBJ1-6; D call uncertain. The V and J ends lost 4 bases and 7 bases respectively, with 11 bases between them. The germline V gene has CDR1 MNHEY and CDR2 SVGAGI. The CDR3 runs to 14 residues. CDR3 residues: CASSFQKWNSPLHF. CDR3 sequence (DNA): TGTGCCAGCAGTTTTCAAAAGTGGAATTCACCCCTCCACTTT.

The chain links TRBV28 to TRBJ1-5; no clear D gene. The CDR3 sequence is 12 residues long. V was pared by 5 bases and J by 4 bases, with 6 bases between. Germline V lookup: CDR1 MDHEN, CDR2 SYDVKM. The CDR3 nucleotides read TGTGCCAGCAGTCCCCCTAATCAGCCCCAGCATTTT. Amino acid sequence: CASSPPNQPQHF.

The chain combines TRBV7-8 with TRBJ1-3, with TRBD1 matching over 7 bases. The CDR3 spans 17 residues. The ends lost 5 bases at V and 4 bases at J; junction bases unmatched: 14. The germline gives CDR1 SGHVS, CDR2 FQNEAQ. CDR3 nucleotide sequence: TGTGCCAGCAGCCAGCGACAGGGAAGTGTTCTAGGAAACACCATATATTTT. Protein product: CASSQRQGSVLGNTIYF.

The chain combines TRBV30 with TRBJ1-1; the match to TRBD1 covers 7 bases. The J segment lost 5 bases and the V segment lost 1 base, leaving 4 bases of the junction unmatched. In germline, CDR1 is GTSNPN, CDR2 SVGIG (reference sequence). There are 13 residues in the CDR3. The CDR3 loop is CAWSDQGVTEAFF. CDR3 nucleotides: TGTGCCTGGAGTGATCAGGGGGTGACTGAAGCTTTCTTT.